This T cell receptor beta chain was sequenced during a study of cytomegalovirus exposure and HLA in healthy donors. Primers for the PCR totalled 60 Vbeta and 13 Jbeta. Measured with immunoSEQ multiplex PCR; TCRdb has only the in-frame clones, and not every one. Counted here are about 130,000 clones, 75% to 85% occurring once; the ten biggest clones make up over 0.95%. Germline-derived CDR1 and CDR2 are SGHRS and YFSETQ. After removal of 3 bases from V and 5 bases from J, the junction contained 13 bases not matched to a gene. CDR3 length equals 17 residues. As for the donors, each was a healthy bone marrow donor. Details on this clone: Its antigen is as yet unknown.

Study-wide points: The authors enumerated 150 to 200 TCR beta chains as linked to cytomegalovirus.

The receptor was derived from a girl aged 2-10 years in good health and CMV-seronegative. Sample: PBMCs. The genes are TRBV5-1 and TRBJ2-5; 10 positions match TRBD2. The DNA of the CDR3 is TGCGCCAGCAGCTCAGGTAGCGGGAGGTTTGGAGGGGAGACCCAGTACTTC. This codes for CASSSGSGRFGGETQYF.